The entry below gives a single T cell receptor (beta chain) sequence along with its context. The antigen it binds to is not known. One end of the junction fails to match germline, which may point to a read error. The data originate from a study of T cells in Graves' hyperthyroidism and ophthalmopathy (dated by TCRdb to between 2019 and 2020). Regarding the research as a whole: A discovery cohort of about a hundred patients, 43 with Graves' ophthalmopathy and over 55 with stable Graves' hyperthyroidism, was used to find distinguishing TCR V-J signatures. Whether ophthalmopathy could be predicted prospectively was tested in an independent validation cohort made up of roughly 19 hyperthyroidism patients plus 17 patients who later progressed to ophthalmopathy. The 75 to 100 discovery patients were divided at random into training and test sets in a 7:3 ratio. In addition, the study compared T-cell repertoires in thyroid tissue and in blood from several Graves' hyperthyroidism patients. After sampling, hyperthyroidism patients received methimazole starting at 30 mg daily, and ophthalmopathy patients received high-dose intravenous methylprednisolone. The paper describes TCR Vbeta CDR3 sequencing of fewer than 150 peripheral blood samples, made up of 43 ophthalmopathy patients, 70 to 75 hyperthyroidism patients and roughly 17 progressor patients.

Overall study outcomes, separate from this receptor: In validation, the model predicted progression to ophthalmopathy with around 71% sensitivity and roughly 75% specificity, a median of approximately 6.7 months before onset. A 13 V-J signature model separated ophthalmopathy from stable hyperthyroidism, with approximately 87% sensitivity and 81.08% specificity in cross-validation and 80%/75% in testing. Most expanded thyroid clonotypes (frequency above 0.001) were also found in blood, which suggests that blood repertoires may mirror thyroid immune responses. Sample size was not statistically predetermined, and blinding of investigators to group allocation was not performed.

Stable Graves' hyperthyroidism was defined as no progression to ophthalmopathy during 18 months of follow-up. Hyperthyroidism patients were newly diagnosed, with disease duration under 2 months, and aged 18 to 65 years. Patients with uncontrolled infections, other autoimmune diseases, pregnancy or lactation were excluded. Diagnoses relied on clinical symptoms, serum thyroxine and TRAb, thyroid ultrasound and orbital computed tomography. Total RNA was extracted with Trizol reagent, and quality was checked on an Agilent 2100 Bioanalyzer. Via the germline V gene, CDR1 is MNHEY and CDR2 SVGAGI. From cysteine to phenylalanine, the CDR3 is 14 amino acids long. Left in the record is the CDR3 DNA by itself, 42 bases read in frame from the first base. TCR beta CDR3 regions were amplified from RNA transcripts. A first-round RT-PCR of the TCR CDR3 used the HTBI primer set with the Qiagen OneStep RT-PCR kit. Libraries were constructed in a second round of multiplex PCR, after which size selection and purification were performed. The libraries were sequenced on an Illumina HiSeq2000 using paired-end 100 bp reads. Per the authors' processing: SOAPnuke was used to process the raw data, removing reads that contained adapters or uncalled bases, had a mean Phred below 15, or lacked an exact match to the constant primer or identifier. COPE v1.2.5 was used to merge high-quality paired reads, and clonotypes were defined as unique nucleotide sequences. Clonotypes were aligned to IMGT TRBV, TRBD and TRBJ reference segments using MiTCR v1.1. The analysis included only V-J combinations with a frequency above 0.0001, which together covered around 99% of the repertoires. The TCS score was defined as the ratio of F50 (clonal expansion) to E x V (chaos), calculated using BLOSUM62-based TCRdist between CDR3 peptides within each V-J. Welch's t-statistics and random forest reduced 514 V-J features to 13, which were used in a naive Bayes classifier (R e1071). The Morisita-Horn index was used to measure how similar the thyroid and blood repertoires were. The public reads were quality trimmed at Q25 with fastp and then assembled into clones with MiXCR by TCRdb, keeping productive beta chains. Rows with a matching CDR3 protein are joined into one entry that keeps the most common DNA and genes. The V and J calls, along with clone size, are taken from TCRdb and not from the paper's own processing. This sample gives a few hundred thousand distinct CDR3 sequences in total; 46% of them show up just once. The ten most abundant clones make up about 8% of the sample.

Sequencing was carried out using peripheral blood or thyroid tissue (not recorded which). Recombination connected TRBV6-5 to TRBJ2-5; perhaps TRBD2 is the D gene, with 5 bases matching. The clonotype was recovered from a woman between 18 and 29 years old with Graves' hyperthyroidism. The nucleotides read TGTGCCAGCAGTTACTTGGGTGGGAGAGAGGCCCAGTACTTC. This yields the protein CASSYLGGREAQYF.